The TCR beta chain under discussion was sequenced for a study of cytomegalovirus exposure and HLA in healthy donors. Study results and caveats: CMV serostatus was the only recorded immune exposure for donors. The listing of roughly 160 TCR beta chains classed them as cytomegalovirus-associated. A previous analysis found most TCR beta V segments productive roughly 87% or roughly 30% of the time.

Worth noting for this clone: The antigen is undetermined.

Germline values: CDR1 SGHDT, CDR2 YYEEEE. CDR3 length equals 13 residues. Trimming left V 4 bases short and J 4 bases short, with 11 bases between. Amplification used 60 Vbeta primers and 13 Jbeta primers. Data came from immunoSEQ multiplex PCR; TCRdb stores just in-frame clones and leaves some out. Of roughly 180,000 clones in the sample, less than 90% are singletons; the top ten hold roughly 1.4%. Sequenced material: PBMCs. The V gene is TRBV5-6, the J gene TRBJ1-2; D is possibly TRBD1 (6 bases). The source of this sequence is a girl aged 10 to 17 in good health and CMV-seropositive. In DNA, the CDR3 is TGTGCCAGCAGCAAAGGACAGCGCTATGGCTACACCTTC. Protein sequence: CASSKGQRYGYTF.